This is a list of T cell receptor beta chains from one sample in a study of Tregs in tolerant kidney transplant recipients. The method was immunoSEQ multiplex PCR; TCRdb's version includes in-frame clones alone and lacks a portion of them. The data hold 84,000 or so clones, with 80% to 95% observed a single time. Specimen: CD4+ T cells from blood (PBMCs), collected 12 months after the transplant. Receptor source: a human patient who received a combined kidney and bone marrow transplant. The T cells may come from the graft donor. The CDR3 runs from the conserved cysteine through the conserved F or W. Each record gives: V gene, J gene, D gene, clone size, CDR3 protein, CDR3 DNA. The D gene is left open where the match is weak. Clone size is given for some rows only: seen once, a few or many times, or a class if the clone is expanded.

v_call: TRBV5-6; j_call: TRBJ1-2; d_call: TRBD1; clone_size: once; cdr3_aa: CASSENLGTAGAYGYTF; cdr3_nt: TGTGCCAGCAGCGAGAATCTAGGGACAGCGGGGGCCTATGGCTACACCTTC
v_call: TRBV12-5; j_call: TRBJ2-6; d_call: NA; clone_size: NA; cdr3_aa: CASGPGGRLNSGANVLTF; cdr3_nt: TGTGCTAGTGGTCCGGGGGGCAGATTGAACTCTGGGGCCAACGTCCTGACTTTC
v_call: TRBV5-4; j_call: TRBJ1-1; d_call: NA; clone_size: NA; cdr3_aa: CASSPGQAEAFF; cdr3_nt: TGTGCCAGCAGCCCGGGACAAGCCGAAGCTTTCTTT
v_call: TRBV5-1; j_call: TRBJ2-2; d_call: TRBD1; clone_size: once; cdr3_aa: CASSPGTGRTGELFF; cdr3_nt: TGCGCCAGCAGCCCCGGGACAGGGCGGACCGGGGAGCTGTTTTTT
v_call: TRBV30; j_call: TRBJ1-1; d_call: TRBD1; clone_size: once; cdr3_aa: CACGQGAKRQAFF; cdr3_nt: TGTGCCTGCGGACAGGGGGCGAAACGACAGGCTTTCTTT
v_call: TRBV25-1; j_call: TRBJ1-2; d_call: TRBD1; clone_size: NA; cdr3_aa: CASSDPTTGLGYGYTF; cdr3_nt: TGTGCCAGCAGTGACCCAACGACAGGGCTGGGCTATGGCTACACCTTC
v_call: TRBV7-9; j_call: TRBJ2-2; d_call: NA; clone_size: NA; cdr3_aa: CASSIGSTGELFF; cdr3_nt: TGTGCCAGCAGCATTGGCAGCACCGGGGAGCTGTTTTTT
v_call: TRBV6-4; j_call: TRBJ2-2; d_call: TRBD2; clone_size: NA; cdr3_aa: CATSGGVNTGELFF; cdr3_nt: TGTGCCACCTCCGGGGGGGTCAACACCGGGGAGCTGTTTTTT
v_call: TRBV19; j_call: TRBJ2-4; d_call: NA; clone_size: NA; cdr3_aa: CASRAGSKNIQYF; cdr3_nt: TGTGCCAGTAGGGCGGGGTCTAAAAACATTCAGTACTTC
v_call: TRBV5-6; j_call: TRBJ1-1; d_call: NA; clone_size: once; cdr3_aa: CASSLEARLRAFF; cdr3_nt: TGTGCCAGCAGCTTGGAAGCCAGGCTCCGCGCTTTCTTT
v_call: TRBV7-2; j_call: TRBJ2-1; d_call: NA; clone_size: NA; cdr3_aa: CASGTLYNEQFF; cdr3_nt: TGTGCCAGCGGGACATTGTACAATGAGCAGTTCTTC
v_call: TRBV19; j_call: TRBJ2-5; d_call: TRBD2; clone_size: NA; cdr3_aa: CASSIRGGVGETQYF; cdr3_nt: TGTGCCAGTAGTATCCGGGGGGGGGTTGGTGAGACCCAGTACTTC
v_call: TRBV9; j_call: TRBJ2-1; d_call: NA; clone_size: NA; cdr3_aa: CASSVVPTLGQRHNEQFF; cdr3_nt: TGTGCCAGCAGCGTAGTACCGACCCTGGGGCAGAGACACAATGAGCAGTTCTTC
v_call: TRBV7-3; j_call: TRBJ2-1; d_call: TRBD2; clone_size: NA; cdr3_aa: CASSLWTGTSGYNEQFF; cdr3_nt: TGTGCCAGCAGCTTGTGGACCGGGACTAGCGGGTACAATGAGCAGTTCTTC
v_call: TRBV21-1; j_call: TRBJ2-7; d_call: NA; clone_size: NA; cdr3_aa: CASSNWDRYSYEQYF; cdr3_nt: TGTGCCAGCAGCAATTGGGACAGATACTCCTACGAGCAGTACTTC
v_call: TRBV5-1; j_call: TRBJ2-3; d_call: TRBD2; clone_size: NA; cdr3_aa: CASSLGGGTHSTDTQYF; cdr3_nt: TGCGCCAGCAGTCTGGGCGGGGGGACCCATAGCACAGATACGCAGTATTTT
v_call: TRBV4-3; j_call: TRBJ2-1; d_call: TRBD2; clone_size: NA; cdr3_aa: CASSQGGTSGVSYNEQFF; cdr3_nt: TGCGCCAGCAGCCAAGGAGGGACTAGCGGGGTCTCCTACAATGAGCAGTTCTTC